The 9 T cell receptor beta chains given below trace back to one sample, sequenced in a study of T cells in Graves' hyperthyroidism and ophthalmopathy. Amplification of TCR beta CDR3 regions used RNA as the template. The HTBI primer set served for first-round RT-PCR of the TCR CDR3. TCRdb used MiXCR to reprocess the multiplex PCR reads, holding one entry per CDR3 protein. This sample has 150,000 or so distinct CDR3 sequences, with less than 10% found just once. The sample taken for sequencing was blood. Every receptor here comes from a woman under 30 with Graves' hyperthyroidism that later progressed to Graves' ophthalmopathy.

This chain joins TRBV9 and TRBJ2-3; TRBD1 or TRBD2 may be the D gene (6 bases each). The CDR3 contains 13 residues. Germline V gene sequence: CDR1 SGDLS, CDR2 YYNGEE. V was clipped by 0 bases and J by 8 bases, with 10 bases between them. CDR3 DNA sequence: TGTGCCAGCAGCGTAGGGGGGGCAGGTACGCAGTATTTT. Translating it yields CASSVGGAGTQYF.

CDR3 residues: CAISERDRSSNQPQHF. Written as DNA, the CDR3 is TGTGCCATCAGTGAAAGGGACAGGAGTAGCAATCAGCCCCAGCATTTT. The rearrangement uses TRBV10-3 and TRBJ1-5, with TRBD1 identical over 8 bases. Trimming took 3 bases from V and 0 from J; bases not matched to a gene: 4. Germline V lookup: CDR1 ENHRY, CDR2 SYGVKD. The CDR3 consists of 16 residues.

This clonotype was recorded at least ten times. This sequence joins TRBV30 and TRBJ2-2, with D uncertain. This CDR3 spans 14 amino acids. Trimming removed 3 bases from V and 5 bases from J, with 13 bases in between. Germline V CDR1 and CDR2: GTSNPN, SVGIG (reference sequence). The CDR3 nucleotides are TGTGCCTGGAGGATGGCGTACGATACCGGGGAGCTGTTTTTT. Encoded protein: CAWRMAYDTGELFF.

The gene calls are TRBV9 and TRBJ2-3; 8 nucleotides agree with TRBD1. The germline CDR1 and CDR2 sequences are SGDLS and YYNGEE. The CDR3 loop spans 17 amino acids. V was pared by 0 bases and J by 2 bases, with 8 bases of the junction left unmatched. Written as DNA, the CDR3 is TGTGCCAGCAGCGTAGAAGGGGGACAGGCACACACAGATACGCAGTATTTT. It encodes CASSVEGGQAHTDTQYF.

This chain links TRBV19 with TRBJ2-7; a weak D match, TRBD1 (6 bases). The germline gives CDR1 LNHDA, CDR2 SQIVND (reference sequence). Trimming took off 5 bases at V and 5 bases at J, with 16 bases between the two ends. The CDR3 covers 14 residues. The DNA of the CDR3 is TGTGCCAGTAGTCCTCGGGGCAGGGGCGACGAGCAGTACTTC. Its protein is CASSPRGRGDEQYF.

This clonotype was seen at least ten times. This rearrangement joins TRBV28 to TRBJ1-2; D unresolved. Germline V CDR1 and CDR2: MDHEN, SYDVKM. The CDR3 runs 12 residues. Trimming took off 10 bases at V and 3 bases at J, with 12 bases between the two ends. The CDR3 DNA reads as TGTGCCAAACGTGTCATTGACTATGGCTACACCTTC. It codes for CAKRVIDYGYTF.

This clonotype appeared a single time. At one end, the junction sequence differs from germline, possibly due to a read error. The chain combines TRBV11-2 with TRBJ2-3, with no clear D. CDR1 is SGHAT and CDR2 is FQNNGV in the germline V gene. This CDR3 contains 11 residues. CDR3 amino acids: CVSSFGDTQYF. The CDR3 coding sequence is TGTGTCAGCAGCTTTGGGGATACGCAGTATTTT.

This clonotype was seen more than once but under ten times. V gene TRBV7-3 combines with J gene TRBJ2-7; TRBD2 matches 9 bases. The CDR3 contains 15 residues. CDR1 is SGHTA and CDR2 is FQGTGA in the germline V gene. V gave up 2 bases and J gave up 0 bases; unmatched junction bases: 2. CDR3 sequence (DNA): TGTGCCAGCAGCTTATTAGCGGGGGCCTCCTACGAGCAGTACTTC. Protein sequence: CASSLLAGASYEQYF.

In its sample, this clonotype was seen many times. This sequence joins TRBV4-1 and TRBJ1-1; D is uncertain. The germline V gene has CDR1 MGHRA and CDR2 YSYEKL. CDR3 length: 16 amino acids. Trimming left V 1 base short and J 1 base short, with 13 bases between. The CDR3 coding sequence is TGCGCCAGCAGCCAAGTCCTCGGGGAGCGGAACACTGAAGCTTTCTTT. Translation: CASSQVLGERNTEAFF.